This T cell receptor (beta chain) came from a study of control samples from healthy donors and cancer patients. The CDR3 is made up of 12 amino acids. V was cut by 0 bases and J by 11 bases, with 9 bases left in between. Germline CDR1 SGHRS, CDR2 YFSETQ. Clones were sequenced by immunoSEQ multiplex PCR, and TCRdb holds only the in-frame ones, with some missing. This sample's clone table lists approximately 190,000 clones. The rearrangement uses TRBV5-1 and TRBJ2-1, with D maybe TRBD2 (5 bases). This TCR came from a woman aged 30 to 39 in good health. The specimen was blood. Here the CDR3 reads CASSLVTGKQFF. CDR3 DNA: TGCGCCAGCAGCTTGGTCACCGGGAAGCAGTTCTTC.